This T cell receptor (beta chain) appears in the sequencing data of a study of T-cell memory formation after mild COVID-19. About the research overall: In these data, TCR clusters were largely donor specific.

This clonotype was seen more than once but under ten times. Its cognate antigen is unknown. Employing constant-segment primers, 5'RACE generated TCR alpha and TCR beta cDNA libraries bearing sample barcodes and UMIs. TCRdb reprocessed the 5' RACE reads with MiXCR, giving one entry per CDR3 protein. The sample has about 340,000 distinct CDR3 sequences; under 25% are singletons. V gave up 4 bases and J gave up 0 bases; unmatched junction bases: 3. Germline values: CDR1 SGHRS, CDR2 YFSETQ. This CDR3 comprises 14 residues. General study points: SARS-CoV-2 specificity of second-wave clones peaking day 37 was unconfirmed.

The chain has TRBV5-1 and TRBJ1-1; 7 positions match TRBD1. This TCR derives from an adult woman who had mild COVID-19 (a few samples of this study predate the infection). Cell type and time point are not known. The sequencing input was PBMCs or a T cell subset sorted from them (not recorded which). DNA for the CDR3: TGCGCCAGCAGCGAGGGACAGCTGAACACTGAAGCTTTCTTT. This translates into CASSEGQLNTEAFF.